This entry describes one T cell receptor (beta chain). The CDR3 is 14 amino acids. From germline, CDR1 is SGHKS and CDR2 YYEKEE (reference sequence). Trimming at V came to 1 base and at J to 3 bases, leaving 2 bases not matched to a gene. The sample belongs to a study of blood T cell repertoires in COVID-19. Study context: There were acute and convalescent COVID-19 samples, and they came from the United States, Italy and Spain. Sample material is recorded as cDNA or gDNA derived from T cells, B-cell-depleted T cells, or PBMCs.

In the authors' methods: Amplification of reference gene primers provided the estimated nucleated cell counts. The data were produced by immunoSEQ multiplex PCR, yet TCRdb's version contains in-frame clones alone and is incomplete. The DNA was the basis for D and trimming; V, J and clone size are from that table. Of 100,000 to 150,000 clones in the sample, roughly 78% are singletons; the top ten hold roughly 16%. The chain combines TRBV5-5 with TRBJ2-7; TRBD2 matches 9 bases. This receptor was obtained from a man in his fifties or sixties with active or convalescent COVID-19. Material: peripheral blood. CDR3: CASSLSREGYEQYF. The CDR3 coding sequence is TGTGCCAGCAGCTTGTCGCGGGAGGGCTACGAGCAGTACTTC.